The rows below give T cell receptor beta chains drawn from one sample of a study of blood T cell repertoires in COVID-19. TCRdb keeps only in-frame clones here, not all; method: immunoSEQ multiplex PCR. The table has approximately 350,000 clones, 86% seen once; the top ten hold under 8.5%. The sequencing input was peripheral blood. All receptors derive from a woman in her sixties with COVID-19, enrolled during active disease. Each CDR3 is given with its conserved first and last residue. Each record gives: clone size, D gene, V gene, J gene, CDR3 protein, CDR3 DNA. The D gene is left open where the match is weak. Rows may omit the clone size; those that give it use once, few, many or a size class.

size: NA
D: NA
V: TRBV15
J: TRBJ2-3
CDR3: CATSRDQDFSFTDTQYF
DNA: TGTGCCACCAGCAGAGATCAGGACTTCTCTTTCACAGATACGCAGTATTTT

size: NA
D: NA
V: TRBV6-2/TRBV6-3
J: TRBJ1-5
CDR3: CASSREERSNQPQHF
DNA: TGTGCCAGCAGTCGCGAGGAAAGGAGCAATCAGCCCCAGCATTTT

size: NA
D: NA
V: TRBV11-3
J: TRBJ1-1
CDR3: CASSLRGWATEAFF
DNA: TGTGCCAGCAGCTTAAGGGGTTGGGCCACTGAAGCTTTCTTT

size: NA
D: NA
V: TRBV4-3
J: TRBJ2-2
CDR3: CASSTRGGVTGELFF
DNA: TGCGCCAGCAGCACCCGGGGTGGGGTCACCGGGGAGCTGTTTTTT

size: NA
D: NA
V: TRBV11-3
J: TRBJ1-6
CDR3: CASSSTDGSPLHF
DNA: TGTGCCAGCAGCTCTACAGACGGTTCACCCCTCCACTTT

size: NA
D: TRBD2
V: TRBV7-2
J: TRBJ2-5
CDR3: CASSFQGLAGGETQYF
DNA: TGTGCCAGCAGCTTCCAGGGACTAGCGGGGGGAGAGACCCAGTACTTC

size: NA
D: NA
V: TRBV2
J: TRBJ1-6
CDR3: CASSEPDRYNSPLHF
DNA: TGTGCCAGCAGTGAACCTGACAGGTATAATTCACCCCTCCACTTT

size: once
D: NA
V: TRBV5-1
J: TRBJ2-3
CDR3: CASGDSTDTQYF
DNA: TGCGCCAGCGGAGATAGCACAGATACGCAGTATTTT

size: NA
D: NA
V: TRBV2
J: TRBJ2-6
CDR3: CASAGNKGPGANVLTF
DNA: TGTGCCAGCGCGGGGAACAAAGGCCCTGGGGCCAACGTCCTGACTTTC

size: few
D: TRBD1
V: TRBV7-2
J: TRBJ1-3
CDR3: CASSPKPGQLSDRNTIYF
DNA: TGTGCCAGCAGCCCGAAACCGGGACAGCTATCAGATCGCAACACCATATATTTT

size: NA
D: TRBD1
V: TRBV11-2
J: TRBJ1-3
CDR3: CASSRDSAGNTIYF
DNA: TGTGCCAGCAGCCGGGACAGCGCTGGAAACACCATATATTTT

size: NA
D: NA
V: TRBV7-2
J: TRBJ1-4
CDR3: CASSGRQVGTEKLFF
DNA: TGTGCCAGCAGCGGGCGACAGGTCGGCACAGAAAAACTGTTTTTT

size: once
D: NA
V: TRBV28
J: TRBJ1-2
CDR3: CASSLSGQGYGYTF
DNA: TGTGCCAGCAGTTTATCCGGGCAGGGCTATGGCTACACCTTC

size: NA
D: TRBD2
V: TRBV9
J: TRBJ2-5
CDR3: CASSVETSGGGPQETQYF
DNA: TGTGCCAGCAGCGTAGAGACTAGCGGGGGGGGACCCCAAGAGACCCAGTACTTC

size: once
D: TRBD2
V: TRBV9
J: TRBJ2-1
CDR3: CASSVGDSGGYEQFF
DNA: TGTGCCAGCAGCGTAGGCGATAGCGGGGGCTATGAGCAGTTCTTC

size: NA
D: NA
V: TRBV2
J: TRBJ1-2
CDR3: CASSGTREGYGYTF
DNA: TGTGCCAGCAGTGGGACAAGGGAAGGCTATGGCTACACCTTC

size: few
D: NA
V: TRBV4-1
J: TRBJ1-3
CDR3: CASSQGTGGNTIYF
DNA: TGCGCCAGCAGCCAAGGCACAGGGGGAAACACCATATATTTT

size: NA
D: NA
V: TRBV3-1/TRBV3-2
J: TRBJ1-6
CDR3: CASSLDLGTGNSPLHF
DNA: TGTGCCAGCAGCCTAGACTTGGGTACAGGGAATTCACCCCTCCACTTT

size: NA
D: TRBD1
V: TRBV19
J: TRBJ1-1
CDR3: CASSIDPMAGGLEAFF
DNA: TGTGCCAGTAGTATAGATCCCATGGCAGGGGGCTTAGAAGCTTTCTTT

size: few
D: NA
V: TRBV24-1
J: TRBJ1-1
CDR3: CATSAQRRANTEAFF
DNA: TGTGCCACCAGTGCCCAGCGGAGGGCAAACACTGAAGCTTTCTTT

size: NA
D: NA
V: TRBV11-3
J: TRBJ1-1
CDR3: CASSFASGTEAFF
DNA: TGTGCCAGCAGCTTTGCTTCAGGCACTGAAGCTTTCTTT

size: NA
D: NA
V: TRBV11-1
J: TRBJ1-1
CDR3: CASSSSPGYTEAFF
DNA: TGTGCCAGCAGCTCCTCCCCGGGGTACACTGAAGCTTTCTTT

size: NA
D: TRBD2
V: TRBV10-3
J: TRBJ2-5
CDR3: CAISEIAGAKETQYF
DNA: TGTGCCATCAGTGAAATAGCGGGGGCCAAAGAGACCCAGTACTTC

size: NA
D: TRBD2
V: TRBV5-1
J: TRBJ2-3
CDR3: CASSPGLSAGGPDTQYF
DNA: TGCGCCAGCAGCCCCGGTTTATCAGCGGGGGGCCCAGATACGCAGTATTTT

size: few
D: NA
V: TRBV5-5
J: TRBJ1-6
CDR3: CASSSGGNSPLHF
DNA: TGTGCCAGCAGCTCCGGCGGGAATTCACCCCTCCACTTT

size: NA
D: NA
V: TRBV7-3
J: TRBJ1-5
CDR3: CASTPGGGPTSNQPQHF
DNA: TGTGCCAGCACTCCGGGGGGAGGGCCGACGAGCAATCAGCCCCAGCATTTT

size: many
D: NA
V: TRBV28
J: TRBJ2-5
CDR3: CASGGAGWQETQYF
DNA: TGTGCCAGCGGGGGGGCAGGGTGGCAAGAGACCCAGTACTTC

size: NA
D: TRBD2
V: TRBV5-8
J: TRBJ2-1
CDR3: CASSSTGTSGAYNEQFF
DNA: TGTGCCAGCAGTTCGACCGGGACTAGCGGGGCCTACAATGAGCAGTTCTTC

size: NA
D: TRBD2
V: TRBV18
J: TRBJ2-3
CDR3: CASSSSGGEGTQYF
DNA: TGTGCCAGCTCATCTAGCGGGGGTGAGGGCACGCAGTATTTT

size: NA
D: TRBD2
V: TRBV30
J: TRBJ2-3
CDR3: CAWSPPGLAADTQYF
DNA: TGTGCCTGGAGTCCCCCGGGACTAGCAGCGGATACGCAGTATTTT

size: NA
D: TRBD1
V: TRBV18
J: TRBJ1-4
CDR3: CASSRQGNNEKLFF
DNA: TGTGCCAGCTCGCGACAGGGTAATAATGAAAAACTGTTTTTT

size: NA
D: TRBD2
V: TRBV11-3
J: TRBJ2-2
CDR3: CASSLGPSGVHRELFF
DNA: TGTGCCAGCAGCTTAGGGCCCAGCGGGGTTCACCGGGAGCTGTTTTTT

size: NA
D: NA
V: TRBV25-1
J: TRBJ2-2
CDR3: CASSEHGGYTGELFF
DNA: TGTGCCAGCAGTGAACACGGGGGATACACCGGGGAGCTGTTTTTT

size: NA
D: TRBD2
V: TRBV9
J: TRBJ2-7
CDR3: CASSVDGGGANEQYF
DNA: TGTGCCAGCAGCGTAGATGGCGGGGGGGCCAACGAGCAGTACTTC

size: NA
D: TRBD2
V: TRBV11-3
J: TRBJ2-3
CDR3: CASSPGGGGGDTQYF
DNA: TGTGCCAGCAGCCCCGGCGGCGGGGGGGGCGATACGCAGTATTTT

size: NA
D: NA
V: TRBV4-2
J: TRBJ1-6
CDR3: CASSQDPAGNNSPLHF
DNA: TGTGCCAGCAGCCAAGACCCGGCGGGGAATAATTCACCCCTCCACTTT

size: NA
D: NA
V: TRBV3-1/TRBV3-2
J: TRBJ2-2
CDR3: CASSQDIGAGGELFF
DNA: TGTGCCAGCAGCCAAGATATAGGCGCGGGCGGGGAGCTGTTTTTT

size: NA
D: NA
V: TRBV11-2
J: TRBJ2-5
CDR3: CASSLEATGKEETQYF
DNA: TGTGCCAGCAGCCTAGAGGCGACAGGCAAGGAGGAGACCCAGTACTTC

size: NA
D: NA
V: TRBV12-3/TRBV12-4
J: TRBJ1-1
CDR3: CASGANTEAFF
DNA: TGTGCCAGCGGGGCAAACACTGAAGCTTTCTTT